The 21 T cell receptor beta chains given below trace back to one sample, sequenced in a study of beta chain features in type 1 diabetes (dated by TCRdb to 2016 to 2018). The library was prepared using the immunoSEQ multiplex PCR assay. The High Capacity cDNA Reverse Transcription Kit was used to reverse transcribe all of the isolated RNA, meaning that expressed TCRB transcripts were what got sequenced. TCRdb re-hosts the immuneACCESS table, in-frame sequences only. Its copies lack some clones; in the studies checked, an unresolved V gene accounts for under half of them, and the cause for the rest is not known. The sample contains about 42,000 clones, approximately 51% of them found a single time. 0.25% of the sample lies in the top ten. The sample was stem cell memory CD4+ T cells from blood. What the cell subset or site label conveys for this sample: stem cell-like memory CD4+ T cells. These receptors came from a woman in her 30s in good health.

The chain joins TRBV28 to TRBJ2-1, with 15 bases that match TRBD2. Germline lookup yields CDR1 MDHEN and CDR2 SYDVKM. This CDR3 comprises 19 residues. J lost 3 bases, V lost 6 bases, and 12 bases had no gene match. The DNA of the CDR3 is TGTGCCAGCAGGGCACCCGGACTAGCGGGAGGGAAGGGCTACAATGAGCAGTTCTTC. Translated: CASRAPGLAGGKGYNEQFF. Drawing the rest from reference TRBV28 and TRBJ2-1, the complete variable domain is DVKVTQSSRYLVKRTGEKVFLECVQDMDHENMFWYRQDPGLGLRLIYFSYDVKMKEKGDIPEGYSVSREKKERFSLILESASTNQTSMYLCASRAPGLAGGKGYNEQFFGPGTRLTVL.

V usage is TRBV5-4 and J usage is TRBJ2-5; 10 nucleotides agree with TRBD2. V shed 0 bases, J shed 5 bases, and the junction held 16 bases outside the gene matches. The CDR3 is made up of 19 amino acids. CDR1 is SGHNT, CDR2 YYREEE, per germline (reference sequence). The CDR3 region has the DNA TGTGCCAGCAGCTTGGGGGTTCTGAATAGCGGGAGGAAGTTGGAGACCCAGTACTTC. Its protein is CASSLGVLNSGRKLETQYF.

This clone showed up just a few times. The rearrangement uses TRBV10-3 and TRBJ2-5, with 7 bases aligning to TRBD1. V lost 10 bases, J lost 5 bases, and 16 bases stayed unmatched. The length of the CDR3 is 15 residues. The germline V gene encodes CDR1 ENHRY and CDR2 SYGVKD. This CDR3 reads CATQGELRGLETQYF. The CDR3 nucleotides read TGTGCCACCCAGGGGGAACTTAGGGGGTTGGAGACCCAGTACTTC.

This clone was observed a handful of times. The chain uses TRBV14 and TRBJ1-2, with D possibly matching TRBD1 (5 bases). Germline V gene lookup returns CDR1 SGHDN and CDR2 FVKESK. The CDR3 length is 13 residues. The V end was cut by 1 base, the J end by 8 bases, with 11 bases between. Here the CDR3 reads CASSQGTRGGYTF. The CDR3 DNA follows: TGTGCCAGCAGCCAAGGGACAAGAGGAGGCTACACCTTC.

CDR3 sequence reads: CASRPTGIPTYEQYF. DNA of the CDR3: TGTGCCAGCAGGCCCACAGGGATACCAACCTACGAGCAGTACTTC. The chain uses TRBV27 and TRBJ2-7, with D possibly being TRBD1 (6 bases). The CDR3 is made up of 15 amino acids. Trimming stripped 6 bases from V and 2 bases from J, with 17 bases between. Per the germline V gene, CDR1 is MNHEY and CDR2 is SMNVEV (reference sequence).

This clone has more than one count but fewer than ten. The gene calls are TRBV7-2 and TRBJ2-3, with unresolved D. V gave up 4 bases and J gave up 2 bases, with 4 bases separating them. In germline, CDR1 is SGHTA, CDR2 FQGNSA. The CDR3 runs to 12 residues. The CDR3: CASSSSTDTQYF. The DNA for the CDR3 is TGTGCCAGCAGCTCCTCCACAGATACGCAGTATTTT.

CDR3 in DNA: TGTGCCAGCTCTCCGACCGGGGCTAGCGGAAAAGAGACCCAGTACTTC. Encoded protein: CASSPTGASGKETQYF. The V and J genes are TRBV18 and TRBJ2-5; TRBD2 matches at 7 bases. Germline V CDR1 and CDR2: KGHSH, LQKENI. Trimming at V came to 6 bases and at J to 3 bases, leaving 13 bases not matched to a gene. This CDR3 is built from 16 residues.

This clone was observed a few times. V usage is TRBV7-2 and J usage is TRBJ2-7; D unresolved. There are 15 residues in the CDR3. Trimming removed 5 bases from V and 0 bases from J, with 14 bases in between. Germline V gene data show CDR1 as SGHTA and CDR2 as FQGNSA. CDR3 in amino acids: CASSPSATRSYEQYF. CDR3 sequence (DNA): TGTGCCAGCAGCCCGAGTGCGACTCGCTCCTACGAGCAGTACTTC. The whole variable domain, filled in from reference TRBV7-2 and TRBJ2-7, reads GAGVSQSPSNKVTEKGKDVELRCDPISGHTALYWYRQSLGQGLEFLIYFQGNSAPDKSGLPSDRFSAERTGGSVSTLTIQRTQQEDSAVYLCASSPSATRSYEQYFGPGTRLTVT.

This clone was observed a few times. The CDR3 nucleotides are TGTGCCAGCAGTTTATATGAGGGAGTGTCCTACGAGCAGTACTTC. Protein: CASSLYEGVSYEQYF. The chain links TRBV27 to TRBJ2-5; D is perhaps TRBD2 (5 bases). Near its end, the DNA agrees better with TRBJ2-7, so the J call may be wrong. The CDR3 contains 15 residues. CDR1 and CDR2 from the germline V gene are MNHEY and SMNVEV (reference sequence).

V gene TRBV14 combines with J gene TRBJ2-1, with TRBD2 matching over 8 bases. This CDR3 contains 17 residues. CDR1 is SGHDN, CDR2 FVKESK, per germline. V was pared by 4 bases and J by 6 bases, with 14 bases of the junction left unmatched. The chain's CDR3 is CASSPLKVVAGRNEQFF. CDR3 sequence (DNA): TGTGCCAGCAGCCCCCTTAAGGTGGTAGCGGGACGCAATGAGCAGTTCTTC.

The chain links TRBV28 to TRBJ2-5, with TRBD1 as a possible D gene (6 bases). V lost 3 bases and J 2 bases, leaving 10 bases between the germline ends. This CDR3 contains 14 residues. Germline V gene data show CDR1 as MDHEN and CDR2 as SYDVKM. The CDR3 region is CASSLTGLQETQYF. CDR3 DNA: TGTGCCAGCAGTTTGACAGGCCTTCAAGAGACCCAGTACTTC.

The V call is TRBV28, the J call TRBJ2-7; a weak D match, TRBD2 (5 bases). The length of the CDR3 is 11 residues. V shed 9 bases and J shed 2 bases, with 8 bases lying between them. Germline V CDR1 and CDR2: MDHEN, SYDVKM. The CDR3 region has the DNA TGTGCCAGTGAGGGCACCTACGAGCAGTACTTC. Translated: CASEGTYEQYF.

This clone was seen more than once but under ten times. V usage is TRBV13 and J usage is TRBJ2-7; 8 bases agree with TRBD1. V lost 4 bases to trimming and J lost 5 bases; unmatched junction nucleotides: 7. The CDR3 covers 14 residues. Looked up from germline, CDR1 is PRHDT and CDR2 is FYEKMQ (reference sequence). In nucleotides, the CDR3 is TGTGCCAGCAGCTACCGACAGGGGAGGCACGAGCAGTACTTC. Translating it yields CASSYRQGRHEQYF.

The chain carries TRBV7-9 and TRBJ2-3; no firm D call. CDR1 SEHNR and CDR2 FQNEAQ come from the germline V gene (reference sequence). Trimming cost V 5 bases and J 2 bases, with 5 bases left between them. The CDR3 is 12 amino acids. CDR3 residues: CASSQSTDTQYF. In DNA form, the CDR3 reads TGTGCCAGCAGCCAGTCCACAGATACGCAGTATTTT.

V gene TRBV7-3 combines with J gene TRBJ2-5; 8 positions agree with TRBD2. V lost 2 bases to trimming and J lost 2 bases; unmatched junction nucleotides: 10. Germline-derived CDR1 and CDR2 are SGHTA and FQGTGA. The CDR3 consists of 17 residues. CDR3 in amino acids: CASSLVGPIAGQETQYF. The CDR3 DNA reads TGTGCCAGCAGCTTAGTAGGCCCAATAGCGGGACAAGAGACCCAGTACTTC.

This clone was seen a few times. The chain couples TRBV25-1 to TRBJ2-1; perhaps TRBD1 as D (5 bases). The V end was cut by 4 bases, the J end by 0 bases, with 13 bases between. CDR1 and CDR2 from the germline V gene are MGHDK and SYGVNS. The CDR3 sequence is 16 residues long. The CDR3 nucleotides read TGTGCCAGCAGTGGTCAGGGATCGAGCTCCTACAATGAGCAGTTCTTC. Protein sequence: CASSGQGSSSYNEQFF.

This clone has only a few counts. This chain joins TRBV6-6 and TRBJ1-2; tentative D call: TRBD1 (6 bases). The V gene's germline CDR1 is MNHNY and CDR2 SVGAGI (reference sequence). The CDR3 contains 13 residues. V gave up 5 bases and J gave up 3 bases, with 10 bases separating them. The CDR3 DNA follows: TGTGCCAGCAGTACAGGGCTCGACTATGGCTACACCTTC. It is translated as CASSTGLDYGYTF.

The CDR3 DNA follows: TGTGCCAGCAGCCCCCCAGTCTCGCGGAGCACCGGGGAGCTGTTTTTT. Translated, it gives CASSPPVSRSTGELFF. The chain links TRBV7-3 to TRBJ2-2; D is unresolved. Trimming cost V 5 bases and J 4 bases, with 17 bases left between them. Germline values: CDR1 SGHTA, CDR2 FQGTGA. The CDR3 has 16 amino acids.

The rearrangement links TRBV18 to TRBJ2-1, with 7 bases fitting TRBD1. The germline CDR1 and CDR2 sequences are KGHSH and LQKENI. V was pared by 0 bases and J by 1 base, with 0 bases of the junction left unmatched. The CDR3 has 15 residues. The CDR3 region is CASSPPQGSYNEQFF. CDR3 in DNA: TGTGCCAGCTCACCACCACAGGGGTCCTACAATGAGCAGTTCTTC.

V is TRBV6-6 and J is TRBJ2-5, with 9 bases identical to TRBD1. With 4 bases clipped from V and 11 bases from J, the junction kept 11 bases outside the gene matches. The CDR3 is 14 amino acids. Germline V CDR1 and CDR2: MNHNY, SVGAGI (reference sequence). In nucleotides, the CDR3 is TGTGCCAGCAGTTCCCGGGACAGGGTGAGGGAGCAGTACTTC. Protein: CASSSRDRVREQYF.

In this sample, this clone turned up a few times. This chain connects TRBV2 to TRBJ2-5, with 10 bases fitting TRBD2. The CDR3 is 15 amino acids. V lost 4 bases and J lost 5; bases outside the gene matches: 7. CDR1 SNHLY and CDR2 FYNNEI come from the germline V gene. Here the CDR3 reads CASSGGLAGEETQYF. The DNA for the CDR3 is TGTGCCAGCAGTGGAGGGCTAGCGGGAGAGGAGACCCAGTACTTC.